This T cell receptor beta chain was profiled in a study of T-cell reconstitution after alpha-beta-depleted transplantation in children. The CDR3 contains 17 residues. In germline, CDR1 is SGHVS, CDR2 FQNEAQ. Trimming took 0 bases from V and 4 from J, leaving 16 bases between them. Unique molecular identifiers were incorporated during preparation of the TCRbeta library. TCRdb reprocessed the PCR reads via MiXCR and lists one record per CDR3 protein. The sample consists of 200,000 to 250,000 distinct CDR3 sequences, about 24% of them appearing once. The sequencing here drew on PBMCs, mostly from graft donor cells, taken 360 days after TCRalphabeta/CD19-depleted stem cell transplant. The V and J genes are TRBV7-8 and TRBJ2-1, with TRBD2 as a possible D gene (6 bases). This receptor was identified in a female patient between 2 and 10 years old who had a stem cell transplant for congenital amegakaryocytic thrombocytopenia, so the T cells may come from the graft donor. As DNA, the CDR3 is TGTGCCAGCAGCTTAGCGTTTCGGGGGAGACGTTACAATGAGCAGTTCTTC. This encodes CASSLAFRGRRYNEQFF. The full variable domain, with the rest looked up from reference TRBV7-8 and TRBJ2-1, is GAGVSQSPRYKVAKRGQDVALRCDPISGHVSLFWYQQALGQGPEFLTYFQNEAQLDKSGLPSDRFFAERPEGSVSTLKIQRTQQEDSAVYLCASSLAFRGRRYNEQFFGPGTRLTVL.